This paragraph reports one TCR beta chain. Clones were sequenced by immunoSEQ multiplex PCR, and TCRdb holds only the in-frame ones, with some missing. Of 77,000 or so clones listed, approximately 79% are singletons. The germline V gene has CDR1 MNHEY and CDR2 SVGAGI. V lost 8 bases and J 6 bases, leaving 8 bases between the germline ends. The CDR3 has 12 residues. This record belongs to a study of blood T cell repertoires in COVID-19. Study-level background: The study drew acute and convalescent COVID-19 samples from the United States, Italy and Spain. T cells, B-cell-depleted T cells, or PBMCs supplied cDNA or gDNA.

The clonotype originates from a human donor with acute or convalescent COVID-19. The donor label of this sample is uncertain. The chain couples TRBV6-5 to TRBJ1-6; D unclear. Sample: peripheral blood. The CDR3 DNA reads as TGTGCCAGCGTCGTCGGTAATTCACCCCTCCACTTT. Translating gives CASVVGNSPLHF.